Included here is one T cell receptor (beta chain) sequence, with context. This sample was taken from a study of blood T cell repertoires in COVID-19. Study summary: Acute and convalescent COVID-19 samples came from the United States, Italy and Spain. In each case, the material was cDNA or gDNA derived from T cells, B-cell-depleted T cells, or PBMCs.

As processed by the authors: Reference gene primer amplification gave nucleated cell count estimates. TCRdb's copy holds only in-frame clones and misses some; the assay was immunoSEQ multiplex PCR. The V and J calls and the clone size are those of that table, but D and trimming were determined from the DNA. Found here are 73,000 or so clones, about 83% of them singletons; the top ten hold roughly 5%. The sequence was collected from a man aged 45 to 65 with active COVID-19. Sequencing was performed on peripheral blood.

The CDR3 DNA reads as TGTGCCAGCAGCTTGGCCCAGCGAACAGGGGAGTGGAATACGCAGTATTTT. This codes for CASSLAQRTGEWNTQYF. J is TRBJ2-3 and V is TRBV5-6; 7 nucleotides match TRBD1. Germline lookup yields CDR1 SGHDT and CDR2 YYEEEE. The CDR3 sequence is 17 residues long. Germline trimming cut 0 bases from V and 7 bases from J; bases unmatched to any gene: 14.